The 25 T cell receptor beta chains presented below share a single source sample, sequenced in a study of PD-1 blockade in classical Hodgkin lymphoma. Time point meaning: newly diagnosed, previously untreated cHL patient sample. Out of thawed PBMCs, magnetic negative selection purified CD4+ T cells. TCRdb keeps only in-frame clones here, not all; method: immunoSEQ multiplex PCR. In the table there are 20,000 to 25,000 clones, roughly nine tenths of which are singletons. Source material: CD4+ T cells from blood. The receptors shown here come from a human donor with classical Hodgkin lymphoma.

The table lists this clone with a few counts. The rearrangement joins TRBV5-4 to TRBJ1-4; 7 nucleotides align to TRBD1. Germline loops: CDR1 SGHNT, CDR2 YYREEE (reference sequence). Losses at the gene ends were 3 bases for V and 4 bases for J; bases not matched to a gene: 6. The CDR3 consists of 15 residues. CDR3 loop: CASSSGTDRNEKLFF. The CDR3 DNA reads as TGTGCCAGCAGCTCCGGGACAGACCGTAATGAAAAACTGTTTTTT. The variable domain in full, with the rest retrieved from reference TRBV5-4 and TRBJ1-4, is ETGVTQSPTHLIKTRGQQVTLRCSSQSGHNTVSWYQQALGQGPQFIFQYYREEENGRGNFPPRFSGLQFPNYSSELNVNALELDDSALYLCASSSGTDRNEKLFFGSGTQLSVL.

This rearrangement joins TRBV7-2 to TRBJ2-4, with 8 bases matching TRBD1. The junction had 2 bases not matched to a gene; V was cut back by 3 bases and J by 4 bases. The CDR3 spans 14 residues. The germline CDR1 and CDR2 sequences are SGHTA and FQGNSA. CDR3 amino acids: CASSLQGAKNIQYF. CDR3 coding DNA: TGTGCCAGCAGCTTGCAGGGGGCAAAAAACATTCAGTACTTC.

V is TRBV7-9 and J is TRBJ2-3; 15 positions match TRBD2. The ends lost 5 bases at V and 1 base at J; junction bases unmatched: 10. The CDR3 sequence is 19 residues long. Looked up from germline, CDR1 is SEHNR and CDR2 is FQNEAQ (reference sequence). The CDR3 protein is CASSPWTSGGGFGTDTQYF. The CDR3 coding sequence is TGTGCCAGCAGCCCTTGGACTAGCGGGGGGGGATTCGGCACAGATACGCAGTATTTT.

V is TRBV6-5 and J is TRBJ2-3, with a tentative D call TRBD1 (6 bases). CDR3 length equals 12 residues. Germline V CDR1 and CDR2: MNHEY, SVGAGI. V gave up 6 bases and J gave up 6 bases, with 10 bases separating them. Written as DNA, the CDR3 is TGTGCCAGCAGGGGGGCCTCCGATACGCAGTATTTT. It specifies CASRGASDTQYF.

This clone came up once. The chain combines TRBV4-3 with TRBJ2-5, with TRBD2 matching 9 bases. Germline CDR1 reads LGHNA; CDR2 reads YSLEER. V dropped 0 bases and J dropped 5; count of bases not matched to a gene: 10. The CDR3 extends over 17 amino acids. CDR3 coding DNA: TGCGCCAGCAGCCAAGATTGGGCGGGGGGGCCCCGGGAGACCCAGTACTTC. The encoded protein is CASSQDWAGGPRETQYF.

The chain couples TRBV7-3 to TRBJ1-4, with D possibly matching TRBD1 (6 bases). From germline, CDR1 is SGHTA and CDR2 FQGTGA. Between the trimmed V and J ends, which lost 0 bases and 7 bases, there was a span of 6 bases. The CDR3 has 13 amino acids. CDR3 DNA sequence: TGTGCCAGCAGCTTAACCAGGGGTGAAAAACTGTTTTTT. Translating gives CASSLTRGEKLFF.

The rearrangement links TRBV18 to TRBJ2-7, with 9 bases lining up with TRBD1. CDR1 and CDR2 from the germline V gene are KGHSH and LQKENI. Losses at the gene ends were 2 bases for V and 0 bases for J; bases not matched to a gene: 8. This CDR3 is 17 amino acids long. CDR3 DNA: TGTGCCAGCTCACCAGGCTTGTGGACAGGGGCCTCCTACGAGCAGTACTTC. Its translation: CASSPGLWTGASYEQYF. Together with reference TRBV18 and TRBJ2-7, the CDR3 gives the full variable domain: NAGVMQNPRHLVRRRGQEARLRCSPMKGHSHVYWYRQLPEEGLKFMVYLQKENIIDESGMPKERFSAEFPKEGPSILRIQQVVRGDSAAYFCASSPGLWTGASYEQYFGPGTRLTVT.

CDR3 sequence (DNA): TGTGCCAGCAGTCCAGACAGTTTGACCAAAAACATTCAGTACTTC. This sequence encodes CASSPDSLTKNIQYF. The V and J genes are TRBV6-6 and TRBJ2-4; D possibly corresponds to TRBD1 (5 bases). CDR1 MNHNY and CDR2 SVGAGI come from the germline V gene (reference sequence). The CDR3 sequence is 15 residues long. Trimming removed 5 bases from V and 2 bases from J, with 13 bases in between.

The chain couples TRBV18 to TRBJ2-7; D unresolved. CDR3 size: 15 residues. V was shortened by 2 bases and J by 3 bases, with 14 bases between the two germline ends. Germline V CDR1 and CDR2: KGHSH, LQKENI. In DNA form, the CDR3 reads TGTGCCAGCTCACCATTATCGCCCGGTTACTACGAGCAGTACTTC. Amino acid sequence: CASSPLSPGYYEQYF.

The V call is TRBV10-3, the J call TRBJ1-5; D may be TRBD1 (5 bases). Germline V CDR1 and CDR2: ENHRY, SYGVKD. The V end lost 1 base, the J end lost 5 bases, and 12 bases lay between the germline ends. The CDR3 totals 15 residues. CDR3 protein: CAISEWAGGDQPQHF. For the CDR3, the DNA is TGTGCCATCAGTGAGTGGGCGGGGGGGGATCAGCCCCAGCATTTT.

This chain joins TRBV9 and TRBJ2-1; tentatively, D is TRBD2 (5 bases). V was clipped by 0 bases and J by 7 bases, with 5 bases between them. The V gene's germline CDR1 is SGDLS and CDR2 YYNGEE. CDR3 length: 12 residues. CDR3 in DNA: TGTGCCAGCAGCGTAGCGGGGAATGAGCAGTTCTTC. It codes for CASSVAGNEQFF.

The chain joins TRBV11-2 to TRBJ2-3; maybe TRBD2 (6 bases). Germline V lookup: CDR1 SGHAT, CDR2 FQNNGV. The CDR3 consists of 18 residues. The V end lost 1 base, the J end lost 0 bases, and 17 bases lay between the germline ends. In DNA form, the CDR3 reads TGTGCCAGCAGCTTAGGGGTCCCGGGAGCGCCTAGCACAGATACGCAGTATTTT. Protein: CASSLGVPGAPSTDTQYF.

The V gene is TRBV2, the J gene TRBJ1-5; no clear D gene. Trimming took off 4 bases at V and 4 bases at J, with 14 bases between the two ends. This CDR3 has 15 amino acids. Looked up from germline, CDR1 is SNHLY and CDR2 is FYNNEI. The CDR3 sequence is CASSVRTVSNQPQHF. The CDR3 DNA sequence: TGTGCCAGCAGTGTCCGGACTGTTAGTAATCAGCCCCAGCATTTT.

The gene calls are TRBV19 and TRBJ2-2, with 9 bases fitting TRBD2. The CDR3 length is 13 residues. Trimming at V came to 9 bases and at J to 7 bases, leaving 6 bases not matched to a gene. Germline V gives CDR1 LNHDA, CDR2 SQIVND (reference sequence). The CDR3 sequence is CASRKRGVGELFF. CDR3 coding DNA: TGTGCCAGCCGGAAGCGGGGGGTCGGGGAGCTGTTTTTT. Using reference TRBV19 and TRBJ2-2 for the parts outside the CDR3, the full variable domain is DGGITQSPKYLFRKEGQNVTLSCEQNLNHDAMYWYRQDPGQGLRLIYYSQIVNDFQKGDIAEGYSVSREKKESFPLTVTSAQKNPTAFYLCASRKRGVGELFFGEGSRLTVL.

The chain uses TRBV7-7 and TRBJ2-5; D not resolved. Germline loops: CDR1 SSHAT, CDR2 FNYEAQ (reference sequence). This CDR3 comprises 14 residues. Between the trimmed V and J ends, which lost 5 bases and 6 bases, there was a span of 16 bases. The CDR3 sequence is CASSDGPTEKTQYF. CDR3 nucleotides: TGTGCCAGCAGCGATGGACCGACCGAGAAGACCCAGTACTTC.

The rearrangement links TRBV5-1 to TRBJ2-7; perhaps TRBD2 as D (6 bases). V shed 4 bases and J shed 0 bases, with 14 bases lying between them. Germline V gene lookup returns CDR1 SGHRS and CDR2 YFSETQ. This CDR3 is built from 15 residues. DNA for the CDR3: TGCGCCAGCAGCCCGGCGGGGTTCGACTCCTACGAGCAGTACTTC. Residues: CASSPAGFDSYEQYF. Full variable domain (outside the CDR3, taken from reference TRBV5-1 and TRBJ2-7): KAGVTQTPRYLIKTRGQQVTLSCSPISGHRSVSWYQQTPGQGLQFLFEYFSETQRNKGNFPGRFSGRQFSNSRSEMNVSTLELGDSALYLCASSPAGFDSYEQYFGPGTRLTVT.

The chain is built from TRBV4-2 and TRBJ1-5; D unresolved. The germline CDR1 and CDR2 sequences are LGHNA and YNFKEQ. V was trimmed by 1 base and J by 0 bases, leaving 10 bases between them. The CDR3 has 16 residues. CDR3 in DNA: TGTGCCAGCAGCCAAGTAGCGGGCGGTAGCAATCAGCCCCAGCATTTT. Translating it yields CASSQVAGGSNQPQHF.

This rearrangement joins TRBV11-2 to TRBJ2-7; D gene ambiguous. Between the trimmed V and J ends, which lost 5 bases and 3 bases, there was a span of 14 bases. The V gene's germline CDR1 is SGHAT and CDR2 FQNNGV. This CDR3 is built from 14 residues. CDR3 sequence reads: CASSRPDGDYEQYF. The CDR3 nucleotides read TGTGCCAGCAGCCGCCCGGACGGAGACTACGAGCAGTACTTC.

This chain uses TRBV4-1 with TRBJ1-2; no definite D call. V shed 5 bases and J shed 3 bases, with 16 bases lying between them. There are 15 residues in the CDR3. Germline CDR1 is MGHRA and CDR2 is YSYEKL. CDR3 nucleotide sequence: TGCGCCAGCAGCGCCATCCACGGAATGGACTATGGCTACACCTTC. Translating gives CASSAIHGMDYGYTF.

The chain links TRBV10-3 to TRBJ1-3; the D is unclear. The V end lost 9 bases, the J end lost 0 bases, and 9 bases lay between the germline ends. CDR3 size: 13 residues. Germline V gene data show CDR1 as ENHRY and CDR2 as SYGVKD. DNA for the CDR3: TGTGCCATACACCCGAGCTCTGGAAACACCATATATTTT. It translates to CAIHPSSGNTIYF.

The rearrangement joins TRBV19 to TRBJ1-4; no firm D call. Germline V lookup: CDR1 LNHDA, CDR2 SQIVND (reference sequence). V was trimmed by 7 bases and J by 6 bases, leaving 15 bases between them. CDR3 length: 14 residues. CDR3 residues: CASKNLGRDEKLFF. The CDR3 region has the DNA TGTGCCAGTAAGAATCTAGGGAGGGATGAAAAACTGTTTTTT.

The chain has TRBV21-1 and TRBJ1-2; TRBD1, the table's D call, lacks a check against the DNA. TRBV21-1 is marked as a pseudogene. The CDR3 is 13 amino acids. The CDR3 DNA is TGTGCCAGCAGCCCCACCGGAAGGGGTGGCTACACCTTC. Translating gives CASSPTGRGGYTF.

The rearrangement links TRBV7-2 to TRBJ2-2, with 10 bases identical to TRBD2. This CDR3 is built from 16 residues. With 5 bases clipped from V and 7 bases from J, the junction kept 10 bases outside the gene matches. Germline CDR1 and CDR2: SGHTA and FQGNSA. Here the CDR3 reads CASSLRLAGVDGELFF. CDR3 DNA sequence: TGTGCCAGCAGCCTTCGGCTAGCGGGGGTTGACGGGGAGCTGTTTTTT.

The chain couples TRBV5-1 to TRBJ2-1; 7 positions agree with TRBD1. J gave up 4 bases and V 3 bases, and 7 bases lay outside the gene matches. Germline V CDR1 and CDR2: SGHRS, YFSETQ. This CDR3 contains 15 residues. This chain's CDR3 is CASSSRDSGYNEQFF. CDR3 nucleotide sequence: TGCGCCAGCAGCTCCCGGGACAGTGGGTACAATGAGCAGTTCTTC.

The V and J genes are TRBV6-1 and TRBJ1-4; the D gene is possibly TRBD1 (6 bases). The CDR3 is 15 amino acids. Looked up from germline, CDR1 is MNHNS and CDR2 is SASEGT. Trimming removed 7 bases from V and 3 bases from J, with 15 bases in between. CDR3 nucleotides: TGTGCCAGCAATAAATGGACAGATTCTAATGAAAAACTGTTTTTT. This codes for CASNKWTDSNEKLFF.